What follows is one TCR beta chain and its context. As yet, its antigen is unknown. Attachment of unique molecular identifiers to individual cDNA molecules was performed. Using its own MiXCR run on the 5' RACE reads, TCRdb lists one record per CDR3 protein. Counted here are around 80,000 distinct CDR3 sequences, about 10% occurring once; the ten biggest clones make up approximately 8%. This sample was taken from a study of early T cells in non-severe SARS-CoV-2 infection. Whole-study context: From unsorted whole blood, bulk RNA was sequenced, and the chains remained unpaired.

The CDR3 is made up of 14 amino acids. Germline CDR1 is GTSNPN and CDR2 is SVGIG (reference sequence). V lost 2 bases to trimming and J lost 8 bases, with 16 bases between them. General observations from the study: VDJdb matching, biased toward anti-spike CD8 responses, missed private and CD4 specificities.

The sequence was obtained from an adult who was a healthcare worker with PCR-confirmed SARS-CoV-2 infection or an uninfected control (not recorded which). The sequencing here drew on whole blood, taken at baseline. V and J are TRBV30 and TRBJ2-4; D is perhaps TRBD1 (6 bases). For the CDR3, the DNA is TGTGCCTGGAGTCGTACTGGCAGGGGAGACATTCAGTACTTC. This translates into CAWSRTGRGDIQYF.